This T cell receptor (beta chain) was found in a study of technical replicates of blood from a few donors. The CDR3 is made up of 10 amino acids. V was clipped by 3 bases and J by 10 bases, with 4 bases between them. CDR1 is MNHNS, CDR2 SASEGT, per germline. This clone was observed once. Clones were read by immunoSEQ multiplex PCR, and TCRdb kept only the in-frame ones, dropping some. The sample lists about 75,000 clones, roughly 91% seen once, with 0.35% to 0.4% in the top ten. The source material was T cells isolated from PBMCs. The TCR was taken from a human donor in good health. Some clones in this sample may be carry-over from other donors' samples. The J gene is TRBJ2-1, the V gene TRBV6-1; D unclear. As DNA, the CDR3 is TGTGCCAGCAGTGACACAGAGCAGTTCTTC. Protein product: CASSDTEQFF.